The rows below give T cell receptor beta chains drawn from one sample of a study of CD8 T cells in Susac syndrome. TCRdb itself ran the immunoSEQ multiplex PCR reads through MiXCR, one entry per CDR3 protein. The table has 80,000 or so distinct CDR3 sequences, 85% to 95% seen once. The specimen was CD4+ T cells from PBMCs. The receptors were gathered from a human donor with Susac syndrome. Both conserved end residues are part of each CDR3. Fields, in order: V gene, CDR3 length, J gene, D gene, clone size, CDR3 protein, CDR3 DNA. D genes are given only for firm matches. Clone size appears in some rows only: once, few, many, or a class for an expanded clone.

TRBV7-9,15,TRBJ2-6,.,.,CASGRALSGANVLTF,TGTGCCAGCGGTAGGGCGCTCTCTGGGGCCAACGTCCTGACTTTC
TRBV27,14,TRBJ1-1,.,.,CASSLSGSNTEAFF,TGTGCCAGCAGTTTATCGGGCAGCAACACTGAAGCTTTCTTT
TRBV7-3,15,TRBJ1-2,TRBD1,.,CASSSGPDRGRGYTF,TGTGCCAGCAGCTCGGGCCCCGACAGGGGGAGAGGCTACACCTTC
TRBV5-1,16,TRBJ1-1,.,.,CASSEAATRRNTEAFF,TGCGCCAGCAGCGAGGCAGCGACCAGAAGGAACACTGAAGCTTTCTTT
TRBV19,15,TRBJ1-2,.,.,CASSIVQRADYGYTF,TGTGCCAGTAGTATTGTACAACGGGCCGACTATGGCTACACCTTC
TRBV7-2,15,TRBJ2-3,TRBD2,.,CASSLRGGGTDTQYF,TGTGCCAGCAGCTTACGGGGGGGCGGCACAGATACGCAGTATTTT
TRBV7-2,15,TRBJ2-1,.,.,CASSFGRSLYNEQFF,TGTGCCAGCAGCTTTGGGCGTTCACTGTACAATGAGCAGTTCTTC
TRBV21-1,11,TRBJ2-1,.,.,CAKQGYNEQFF,TGTGCCAAGCAGGGTTACAATGAGCAGTTCTTC
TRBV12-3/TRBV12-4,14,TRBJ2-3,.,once,CASCRDGVADTQYF,TGTGCCAGCTGCCGGGACGGTGTGGCAGATACGCAGTATTTT
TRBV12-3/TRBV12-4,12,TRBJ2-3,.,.,CASTSGGDTQYF,TGTGCCAGCACGTCTGGGGGAGATACGCAGTATTTT
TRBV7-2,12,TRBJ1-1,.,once,CASSFPPLSAFF,TGTGCCAGCAGCTTCCCCCCTCTTTCCGCTTTCTTT
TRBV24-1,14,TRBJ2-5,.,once,CATSDLETEETQYF,TGTGCCACCAGTGATTTAGAGACAGAAGAGACCCAGTACTTC
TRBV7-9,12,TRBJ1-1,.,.,CASSSQDTEAFF,TGTGCCAGCAGTTCCCAGGACACTGAAGCTTTCTTT
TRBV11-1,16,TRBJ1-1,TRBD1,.,CASSRRTGERNTEAFF,TGTGCCAGCAGCCGTAGGACAGGGGAGAGAAACACTGAAGCTTTCTTT
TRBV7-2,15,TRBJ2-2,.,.,CASSLAGQNTGELFF,TGTGCCAGCAGCTTAGCGGGACAGAACACCGGGGAGCTGTTTTTT
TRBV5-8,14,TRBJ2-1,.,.,CASSAGQPINEQFF,TGTGCCAGCAGCGCCGGACAGCCTATCAATGAGCAGTTCTTC
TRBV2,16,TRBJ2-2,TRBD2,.,CASRLTSVGNTGELFF,TGTGCCAGCAGACTCACTAGCGTGGGGAACACCGGGGAGCTGTTTTTT
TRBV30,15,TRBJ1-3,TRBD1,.,CAWMEDRGHGNTIYF,TGTGCCTGGATGGAGGACAGGGGGCATGGAAACACCATATATTTT
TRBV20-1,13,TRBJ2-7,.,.,CSASGLSSYEQYF,TGCAGTGCTAGCGGTCTCAGCTCCTACGAGCAGTACTTC
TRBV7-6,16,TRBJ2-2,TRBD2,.,CASSPSDGGYGGELFF,TGTGCCAGCAGCCCCAGTGACGGGGGGTATGGCGGGGAGCTGTTTTTT
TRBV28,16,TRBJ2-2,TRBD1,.,CASSPSGGLATGELFF,TGTGCCAGCAGCCCTTCAGGGGGTCTAGCCACCGGGGAGCTGTTTTTT
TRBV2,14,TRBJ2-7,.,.,CASSEDSSSYEQYF,TGTGCCAGCAGTGAAGACTCGAGCTCCTACGAGCAGTACTTC
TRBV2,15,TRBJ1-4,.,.,CASKLGGAGNEKLFF,TGTGCCAGCAAGCTAGGTGGGGCAGGTAATGAAAAACTGTTTTTT
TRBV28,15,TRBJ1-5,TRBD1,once,CASRTTGGQQQPQHF,TGTGCCAGCAGAACGACAGGGGGCCAACAACAGCCCCAGCATTTT
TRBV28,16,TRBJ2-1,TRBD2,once,CASSFQPSSGSNEQFF,TGTGCCAGCAGTTTTCAACCTTCTAGCGGGAGCAATGAGCAGTTCTTC
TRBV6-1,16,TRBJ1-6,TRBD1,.,CASREGRDRGLSPLHF,TGTGCCAGCAGAGAGGGGCGGGACAGGGGTTTATCACCCCTCCACTTT
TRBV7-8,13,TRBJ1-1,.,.,CASSLAGTAEAFF,TGTGCCAGCAGCTTGGCCGGGACGGCTGAAGCTTTCTTT
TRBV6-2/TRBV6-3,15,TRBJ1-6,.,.,CASRSAGFWNSPLHF,TGTGCCAGCAGATCAGCCGGATTTTGGAATTCACCCCTCCACTTT
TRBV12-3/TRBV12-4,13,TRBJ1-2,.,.,CASTIHPNYGYTF,TGTGCCAGCACGATACACCCTAACTATGGCTACACCTTC
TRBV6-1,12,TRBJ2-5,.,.,CASSDHQETQYF,TGTGCCAGCAGTGACCACCAAGAGACCCAGTACTTC
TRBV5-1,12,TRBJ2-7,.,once,CASKSATYEQYF,TGCGCCAGCAAGTCGGCCACCTACGAGCAGTACTTC
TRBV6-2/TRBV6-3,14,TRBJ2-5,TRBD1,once,CASNGQGLGETQYF,TGTGCCAGCAACGGACAGGGTTTGGGAGAGACCCAGTACTTC
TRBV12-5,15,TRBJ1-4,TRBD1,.,CASGSGDRDNEKLFF,TGTGCTAGTGGCTCCGGGGACAGGGATAATGAAAAACTGTTTTTT
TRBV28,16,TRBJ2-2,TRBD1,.,CASSYQGARKTGELFF,TGTGCCAGCAGTTATCAGGGGGCGCGAAAGACCGGGGAGCTGTTTTTT
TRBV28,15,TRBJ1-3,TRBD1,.,CASSSLQGSGNTIYF,TGTGCCAGCAGTTCCTTACAGGGGTCGGGAAACACCATATATTTT
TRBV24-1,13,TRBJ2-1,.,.,CATSETAYNEQFF,TGTGCCACCAGTGAGACAGCATACAATGAGCAGTTCTTC
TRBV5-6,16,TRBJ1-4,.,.,CASSLALDRQNEKLFF,TGTGCCAGCAGCTTGGCCCTCGACAGACAGAATGAAAAACTGTTTTTT
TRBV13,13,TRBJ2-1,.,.,CASSPLGAYEQFF,TGTGCCAGCAGCCCCCTGGGAGCATATGAGCAGTTCTTC
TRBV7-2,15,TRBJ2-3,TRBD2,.,CASSLGLAGGDTQYF,TGTGCCAGCAGCTTGGGACTAGCGGGAGGGGATACGCAGTATTTT
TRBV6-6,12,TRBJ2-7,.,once,CASSIPPYEQYF,TGTGCCAGCAGTATCCCCCCCTACGAGCAGTACTTC
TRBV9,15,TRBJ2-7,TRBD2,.,CASSVGLAGGSEQYF,TGTGCCAGCAGCGTAGGACTAGCGGGAGGGTCCGAGCAGTACTTC
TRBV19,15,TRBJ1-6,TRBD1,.,CASSTGQGPNSPLHF,TGTGCCAGTAGTACCGGACAGGGACCAAATTCACCCCTCCACTTT
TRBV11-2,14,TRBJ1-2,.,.,CASSLGRQGNGYTF,TGTGCCAGCAGCTTAGGCCGGCAGGGAAATGGCTACACCTTC
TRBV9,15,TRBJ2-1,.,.,CASSVSWDRKNEQFF,TGTGCCAGCAGCGTATCTTGGGACCGAAAGAATGAGCAGTTCTTC
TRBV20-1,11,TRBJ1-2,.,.,CSVNSVYGYTF,TGCAGTGTCAACTCGGTTTATGGCTACACCTTC
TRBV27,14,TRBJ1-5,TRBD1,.,CASSGGYSNQPQHF,TGTGCCAGCTCAGGGGGTTATAGCAATCAGCCCCAGCATTTT
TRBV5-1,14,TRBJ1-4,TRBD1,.,CASSLGTANEKLFF,TGCGCCAGCAGCCTCGGGACAGCTAATGAAAAACTGTTTTTT
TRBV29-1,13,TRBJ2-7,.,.,CSVGTLHTYEQYF,TGCAGCGTTGGGACACTTCACACCTACGAGCAGTACTTC
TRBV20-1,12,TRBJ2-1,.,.,CSALHVYNEQFF,TGCAGTGCCCTCCACGTCTACAATGAGCAGTTCTTC
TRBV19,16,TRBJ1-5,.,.,CASSIAPGLGNQPQHF,TGTGCCAGTAGTATCGCCCCAGGTTTAGGCAATCAGCCCCAGCATTTT
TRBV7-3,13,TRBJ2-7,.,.,CASSLQGAYEQYF,TGTGCCAGCAGCTTACAAGGAGCCTACGAGCAGTACTTC
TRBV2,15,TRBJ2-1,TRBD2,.,CASIREGLSYNEQFF,TGTGCCAGCATACGGGAGGGCCTCTCCTACAATGAGCAGTTCTTC